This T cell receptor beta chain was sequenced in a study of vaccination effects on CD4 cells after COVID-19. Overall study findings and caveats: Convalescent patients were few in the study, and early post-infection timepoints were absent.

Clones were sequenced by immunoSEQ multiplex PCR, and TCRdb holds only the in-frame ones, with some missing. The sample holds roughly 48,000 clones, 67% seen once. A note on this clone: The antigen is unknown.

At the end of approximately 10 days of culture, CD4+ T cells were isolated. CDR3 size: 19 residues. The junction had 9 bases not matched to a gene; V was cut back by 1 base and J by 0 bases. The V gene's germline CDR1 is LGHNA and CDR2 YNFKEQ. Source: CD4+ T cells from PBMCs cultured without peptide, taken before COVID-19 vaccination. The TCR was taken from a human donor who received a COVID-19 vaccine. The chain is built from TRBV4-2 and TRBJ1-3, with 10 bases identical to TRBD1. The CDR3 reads CASSQVRGGTGVSGNTIYF. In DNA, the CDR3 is TGTGCCAGCAGCCAAGTTAGAGGGGGGACAGGGGTCTCTGGAAACACCATATATTTT.